This note documents a single T cell receptor beta chain sequence. The record originates from a study of cytomegalovirus exposure and HLA in healthy donors. PCR employed 60 Vbeta and 13 Jbeta primers. Generated by immunoSEQ multiplex PCR, the TCRdb table keeps only in-frame clones and is missing some. The data contain over 150,000 clones, approximately 76% of them singletons. With 5 bases clipped from V and 11 bases from J, the junction kept 20 bases outside the gene matches. The germline gives CDR1 SEHNR, CDR2 FQNEAQ (reference sequence). This CDR3 region has 16 residues. The V call is TRBV7-9, the J call TRBJ2-5, with TRBD2 identical over 7 bases. This TCR was recovered from a man in his sixties in good health and CMV-seronegative. Material: PBMCs. DNA for the CDR3: TGTGCCAGCAGCCAAGCGGGATCAGGGCACCTTCCAGAGCAGTACTTC. It specifies CASSQAGSGHLPEQYF.